This TCR beta chain stems from a study of CD8 T cells in ankylosing spondylitis. A quantitative 5'-RACE method, one with molecular barcodes, was used to make TCR beta libraries. TCRdb re-analysed the 5' RACE reads in MiXCR, keeping a single row per CDR3 protein. The profile covers a few hundred thousand distinct CDR3 sequences, with approximately 20% appearing a single time and 16% taken by the ten largest. This clonotype appeared a few times. Its antigen is as yet unknown. Study-level results: A CD8+ phenotype characterized the disease-linked clones, which were relatively rare in peripheral blood. Clones linked to disease were reported to show significant enrichment in matched ankylosing spondylitis synovial fluid. Reports of some motif variants in reactive arthritis synovial fluid and blood predate this one. Apparently characteristic of ankylosing spondylitis blood was a TCR beta motif (eight highly homologous variants).

Losses at the gene ends were 2 bases for V and 2 bases for J; bases not matched to a gene: 6. Per the germline V gene, CDR1 is SGHAT and CDR2 is FQNNGV. This CDR3 is 15 amino acids long. Sequencing was done on a sample of blood, either unsorted or a sorted T cell fraction (not recorded which). The V gene is TRBV11-2, the J gene TRBJ2-7; 7 bases align to TRBD1. The clonotype originates from a male donor with ankylosing spondylitis. In DNA, the CDR3 is TGTGCCAGCAGCTTAAGGACAGGAACCCCCTACGAGCAGTACTTC. Translating gives CASSLRTGTPYEQYF. Based on the CDR3 plus reference TRBV11-2 and TRBJ2-7, the full variable domain is EAGVAQSPRYKIIEKRQSVAFWCNPISGHATLYWYQQILGQGPKLLIQFQNNGVVDDSQLPKDRFSAERLKGVDSTLKIQPAKLEDSAVYLCASSLRTGTPYEQYFGPGTRLTVT.